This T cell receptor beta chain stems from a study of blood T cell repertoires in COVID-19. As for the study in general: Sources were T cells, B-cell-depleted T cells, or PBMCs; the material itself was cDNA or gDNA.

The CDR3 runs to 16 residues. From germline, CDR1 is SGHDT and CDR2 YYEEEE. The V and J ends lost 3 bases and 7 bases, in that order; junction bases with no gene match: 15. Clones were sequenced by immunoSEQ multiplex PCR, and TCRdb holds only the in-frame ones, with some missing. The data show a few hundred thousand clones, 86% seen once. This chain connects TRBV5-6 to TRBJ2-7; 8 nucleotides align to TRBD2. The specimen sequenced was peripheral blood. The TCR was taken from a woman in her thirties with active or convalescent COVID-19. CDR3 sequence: CASSYPGLGDFGEQYF. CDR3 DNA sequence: TGTGCCAGCAGCTATCCGGGACTAGGGGATTTTGGAGAGCAGTACTTC.